These 28 T cell receptor beta chains came from one sample sequenced in a study of Ad26.COV2.S vaccination and SARS-CoV-2 variants. Treatment reported: about 20 received Ad26.COV2.S at low or high dose, single or two shots; about 5 received placebo; per-sample allocation not given. Day 63 following the first vaccine or placebo injection was when the samples were taken. TCRdb's copy holds only in-frame clones and misses some; the assay was immunoSEQ multiplex PCR. This sample yields around 300,000 clones, of which 86% are seen a single time; roughly a tenth belongs to the top ten. Sequencing used peripheral blood, obtained in a trial of Ad26.COV2.S vaccine versus placebo. These receptors all come from a person between 18 and 60 years old who received the Ad26.COV2.S COVID-19 vaccine or a placebo.

This chain joins TRBV5-1 and TRBJ1-1; D unclear. This CDR3 spans 14 amino acids. In germline, CDR1 is SGHRS, CDR2 YFSETQ. Trimming took 3 bases from V and 1 from J, leaving 10 bases between them. CDR3 region: CASSSTETNTEAFF. CDR3 coding DNA: TGCGCCAGCAGCTCGACCGAGACGAACACTGAAGCTTTCTTT.

The rearrangement joins TRBV6-2 or TRBV6-3 to TRBJ1-1, with unresolved D. V lost 0 bases and J lost 7, with 9 bases in between. This CDR3 contains 13 residues. Germline values: CDR1 MNHEY, CDR2 SVGEGT. In nucleotides, the CDR3 is TGTGCCAGCAGTTACTCGAACGGGGTTGAAGCTTTCTTT. Translated, it gives CASSYSNGVEAFF.

V usage is TRBV2 and J usage is TRBJ2-1, with 10 bases lining up with TRBD1. The CDR3 contains 15 residues. J was trimmed by 2 bases and V by 6 bases; bases with no gene match: 4. Germline lookup yields CDR1 SNHLY and CDR2 FYNNEI. This chain's CDR3 is CASREDRGTYNEQFF. The CDR3 nucleotides read TGTGCCAGCAGAGAGGACAGGGGGACCTACAATGAGCAGTTCTTC.

The genes are TRBV19 and TRBJ2-3; 11 bases map to TRBD2. CDR3 length equals 15 residues. The junction had 3 bases not matched to a gene; V was cut back by 6 bases and J by 1 base. CDR1 is LNHDA, CDR2 SQIVND, per germline (reference sequence). CDR3 nucleotides: TGTGCCAGTAGGACGACTAGCGGGGGCACAGATACGCAGTATTTT. Translating gives CASRTTSGGTDTQYF.

The chain employs TRBV5-1 and TRBJ2-2, with D perhaps matching TRBD2 (6 bases). V was clipped by 0 bases and J by 5 bases, with 14 bases between them. This CDR3 spans 16 amino acids. Germline V gene lookup returns CDR1 SGHRS and CDR2 YFSETQ. The CDR3: CASSLGRDARTGELFF. The CDR3 DNA follows: TGCGCCAGCAGCTTGGGGCGGGACGCGAGGACCGGGGAGCTGTTTTTT.

The chain has TRBV19 and TRBJ2-3; 11 nucleotides agree with TRBD2. The germline V gene encodes CDR1 LNHDA and CDR2 SQIVND (reference sequence). V shed 4 bases and J 6 bases; nucleotides not matched to a gene: 6. This CDR3 is built from 15 residues. The CDR3 loop is CASSTLLAGDDTQYF. CDR3 coding DNA: TGTGCCAGTAGTACCTTACTAGCGGGAGACGATACGCAGTATTTT.

The chain is built from TRBV29-1 and TRBJ1-1; TRBD1 is a possible D gene (5 bases). Germline V gene lookup returns CDR1 SQVTM and CDR2 ANQGSEA. There are 12 residues in the CDR3. V lost 5 bases, J lost 6 bases, and 13 bases lay in between. The CDR3 loop is CSVWGVLAEAFF. The CDR3 nucleotides are TGCAGCGTTTGGGGGGTTTTAGCTGAAGCTTTCTTT.

The chain links TRBV5-1 to TRBJ2-5, with TRBD1 identical over 8 bases. The CDR3 extends over 14 amino acids. The germline CDR1 and CDR2 sequences are SGHRS and YFSETQ. The trim removed 1 base at V and 2 bases at J, leaving 1 base unmatched. The CDR3 bases are TGCGCCAGCAGCTTGAACAGGGGGCAAGAGACCCAGTACTTC. Translating gives CASSLNRGQETQYF.

CDR3 loop: CAIRGDNTEAFF. CDR3 in DNA: TGTGCCATCAGGGGCGATAACACTGAAGCTTTCTTT. The V gene is TRBV10-3, the J gene TRBJ1-1; D unresolved. This CDR3 has 12 amino acids. Germline values: CDR1 ENHRY, CDR2 SYGVKD. V was trimmed by 6 bases and J by 2 bases, leaving 7 bases between them.

The chain joins TRBV7-6 to TRBJ2-5; TRBD2 aligns across 10 bases. Germline CDR1 is SGHVS and CDR2 is FNYEAQ. This CDR3 has 14 amino acids. V lost 2 bases to trimming and J lost 5 bases; unmatched junction nucleotides: 2. For the CDR3, the DNA is TGTGCCAGCAGCTTAAATAGCGGGGGGGAGACCCAGTACTTC. Protein: CASSLNSGGETQYF.

This chain links TRBV10-3 with TRBJ2-7, with 8 bases aligning to TRBD1. Germline lookup yields CDR1 ENHRY and CDR2 SYGVKD. After removal of 6 bases from V and 0 bases from J, the junction contained 7 bases not matched to a gene. The length of the CDR3 is 15 residues. The chain's CDR3 is CAIRFGTGFSYEQYF. The CDR3 region has the DNA TGTGCCATCAGGTTTGGGACAGGCTTCTCCTACGAGCAGTACTTC.

This chain connects TRBV4-2 to TRBJ1-2; D is unclear. Germline values: CDR1 LGHNA, CDR2 YNFKEQ. The V end lost 0 bases, the J end lost 8 bases, and 16 bases lay between the germline ends. The CDR3 loop spans 15 amino acids. The CDR3 DNA reads as TGTGCCAGCAGCCAAGATCGGGGAATAGTAGGCGGCTACACCTTC. Translating gives CASSQDRGIVGGYTF.

The genes are TRBV7-2 and TRBJ1-1; D gene uncertain. From germline, CDR1 is SGHTA and CDR2 FQGNSA. With 5 bases removed from V and 8 bases from J, the gap between germline ends came to 12 bases. The CDR3 is 12 amino acids. Written as DNA, the CDR3 is TGTGCCAGCAGCCCCGGACCGGGGGAAGCTTTCTTT. It translates to CASSPGPGEAFF.

The chain joins TRBV23-1 to TRBJ1-5; 7 nucleotides align to TRBD1. TRBV23-1 is identified as an open reading frame with a role that is uncertain. With V trimmed by 3 bases and J by 2 bases, 7 bases remained unmatched. The CDR3 contains 16 residues. CDR3 loop: CASSHPTGSGNQPQHF. The CDR3 DNA is TGCGCCAGCAGTCATCCGACAGGGTCCGGCAATCAGCCCCAGCATTTT.

The rearrangement links TRBV9 to TRBJ2-2; D is undetermined. Germline assignment: CDR1 SGDLS and CDR2 YYNGEE. This CDR3 spans 14 amino acids. The V end lost 3 bases, the J end lost 5 bases, and 11 bases lay between the germline ends. The CDR3 loop is CASSASTGTGELFF. As DNA, the CDR3 is TGTGCCAGCAGCGCATCGACCGGGACCGGGGAGCTGTTTTTT.

This rearrangement joins TRBV18 to TRBJ2-3; 9 bases fit TRBD2. The V gene end was trimmed by 2 bases and the J gene end by 5 bases; junction bases not matched to a gene: 2. The germline gives CDR1 KGHSH, CDR2 LQKENI. The CDR3 is 14 amino acids. CDR3 loop: CASSPAGGRDTQYF. The CDR3 coding sequence is TGTGCCAGCTCACCAGCGGGGGGGCGAGATACGCAGTATTTT.

The V call is TRBV4-2, the J call TRBJ2-7, with 7 positions matching TRBD1. The CDR3 is made up of 14 amino acids. Germline CDR1 LGHNA, CDR2 YNFKEQ. The J segment lost 4 bases and the V segment lost 3 bases, leaving 6 bases of the junction unmatched. In DNA form, the CDR3 reads TGTGCCAGCAGCCAGGATGGGGACAGATACGAGCAGTACTTC. Amino acids: CASSQDGDRYEQYF.

The J gene is TRBJ1-1, the V gene TRBV2, with TRBD1 matching over 7 bases. CDR1 is SNHLY and CDR2 is FYNNEI in the germline V gene. J gave up 0 bases and V 4 bases, and 5 bases lay outside the gene matches. This CDR3 is 15 amino acids long. CDR3 nucleotide sequence: TGTGCCAGCAGTGGGGACAGAGACATGAACACTGAAGCTTTCTTT. Its protein product is CASSGDRDMNTEAFF.

V gene TRBV10-3 combines with J gene TRBJ1-6; no definite D call. This CDR3 contains 17 residues. The germline V gene encodes CDR1 ENHRY and CDR2 SYGVKD. Deletions cut 6 bases from V and 0 bases from J, with 15 bases between. The CDR3 protein is CAISETKESSYNSPLHF. CDR3 DNA sequence: TGTGCCATCAGCGAGACAAAGGAAAGCTCCTATAATTCACCCCTCCACTTT.

The genes are TRBV7-9 and TRBJ1-2; no clear D gene. The V gene lost 6 bases and the J gene lost 8 bases, with 13 bases spanning the gap. Germline V CDR1 and CDR2: SEHNR, FQNEAQ (reference sequence). This CDR3 comprises 12 residues. The CDR3 spells CASSPPVGGYTF. The CDR3 DNA is TGTGCCAGCAGTCCGCCAGTGGGGGGCTACACCTTC.

In nucleotides, the CDR3 is TGTGCCAGCAGCTCAAATGGGGGGAACACTGAAGCTTTCTTT. Translated, it gives CASSSNGGNTEAFF. This chain links TRBV7-3 with TRBJ1-1, with D possibly matching TRBD1 (5 bases). Trimming shortened V by 4 bases and J by 1 base, and 10 bases separated the two germline ends. Germline-derived CDR1 and CDR2 are SGHTA and FQGTGA. The CDR3 length is 14 residues.

The chain combines TRBV6-4 with TRBJ1-2, with D tentatively TRBD1 (5 bases). CDR3 length: 14 residues. With 2 bases removed from V and 8 bases from J, the gap between germline ends came to 15 bases. Germline V CDR1 and CDR2: MRHNA, SNTAGT. As DNA, the CDR3 is TGTGCCAGCAGTGACAGTGGCGGGGCTCGGGGCTACACCTTC. Translating it yields CASSDSGGARGYTF.

The gene calls are TRBV24-1 and TRBJ1-5; a possible D gene is TRBD1 (6 bases). The CDR3 covers 13 residues. CDR1 is KGHDR, CDR2 SFDVKD, per germline. V was clipped by 4 bases and J by 5 bases, with 8 bases between them. The CDR3 here is CATSDNRDQPQHF. The CDR3 DNA reads as TGTGCCACCAGTGACAACAGGGATCAGCCCCAGCATTTT.

This clone was found once. This rearrangement joins TRBV19 to TRBJ1-5; TRBD1 agrees at 9 bases. The CDR3 spans 16 residues. V dropped 4 bases and J dropped 6; count of bases not matched to a gene: 10. The germline gives CDR1 LNHDA, CDR2 SQIVND (reference sequence). The chain's CDR3 is CASSTGQGGRAQPQHF. CDR3 coding DNA: TGTGCCAGTAGTACGGGACAGGGAGGCAGGGCTCAGCCCCAGCATTTT.

The chain links TRBV7-2 to TRBJ2-7; D is undetermined. This CDR3 region has 14 residues. The germline V and J ends were trimmed by 5 bases and 1 base, with 12 bases remaining between them. In germline, CDR1 is SGHTA, CDR2 FQGNSA. This CDR3 reads CASSPLASSYEQYF. CDR3 DNA sequence: TGTGCCAGCAGCCCCCTGGCCTCATCCTACGAGCAGTACTTC. Full variable domain (rest looked up from reference TRBV7-2 and TRBJ2-7): GAGVSQSPSNKVTEKGKDVELRCDPISGHTALYWYRQSLGQGLEFLIYFQGNSAPDKSGLPSDRFSAERTGGSVSTLTIQRTQQEDSAVYLCASSPLASSYEQYFGPGTRLTVT.

The chain joins TRBV19 to TRBJ1-2, with a possible D match to TRBD1 (5 bases). The V and J ends lost 6 bases and 7 bases respectively, with 21 bases between them. The CDR3 covers 15 residues. Germline V CDR1 and CDR2: LNHDA, SQIVND (reference sequence). The CDR3 sequence is CASSYRDSPRRGYTF. The CDR3 DNA is TGTGCCAGTAGCTATAGGGACTCACCCCGCCGTGGCTACACCTTC.

V usage is TRBV19 and J usage is TRBJ1-5, with D tentatively TRBD1 (5 bases). Germline CDR1 reads LNHDA; CDR2 reads SQIVND (reference sequence). The CDR3 length is 16 residues. V was cut by 1 base and J by 0 bases, with 10 bases left in between. The DNA of the CDR3 is TGTGCCAGTAGTATAGTGCAGACAGATAGCAATCAGCCCCAGCATTTT. Translated, it gives CASSIVQTDSNQPQHF.

Concerning this clone itself: In the same sample, other DNA sequences code for this CDR3. The rearrangement links TRBV4-3 to TRBJ2-1; TRBD2 matches 7 bases. The trim removed 4 bases at V and 10 bases at J, leaving 16 bases unmatched. The CDR3 consists of 16 residues. Germline V gives CDR1 LGHNA, CDR2 YSLEER. The CDR3 spells CASSPGASGGLGEQFF. The CDR3 DNA sequence: TGCGCCAGCAGCCCCGGTGCTAGCGGAGGGCTGGGGGAGCAGTTCTTC.